These 11 T cell receptor beta chains were all obtained from the same sample, sequenced in a study of T-cell memory formation after mild COVID-19 (dated by TCRdb to about 2021). The library was generated by 5' RACE. Instrument on record: Illumina NovaSeq 6000. TCRdb applied fastp at Q25 and MiXCR to the public reads, then kept only in-frame beta chains. Each entry merges the rows of one CDR3 protein and shows their most common DNA and genes. In all, the sample holds fewer than 650,000 distinct CDR3 sequences, and 17% of those were seen once. The ten biggest clones cover about 8.6% of the sample. The specimen was PBMCs or a T cell subset sorted from them (not recorded which). These receptors originate from an adult woman who had mild COVID-19 (a few samples of this study predate the infection). The sample titles of this study are shuffled in the database, so cell type and time point are left out; the donor was told from shared clones.

This clonotype was seen a few times. The CDR3, as DNA: TGTGCCAGCAGTTGGACAGCTAGCAACCATGGCTACACCTTC. Protein product: CASSWTASNHGYTF. This chain uses TRBV12-3 or TRBV12-4 with TRBJ1-2; TRBD1 might be the D (6 bases). Deletions cut 4 bases from V and 6 bases from J, with 15 bases between. This CDR3 is built from 14 residues.

The chain carries TRBV15 and TRBJ2-5; unclear D gene. The V and J ends lost 0 bases and 1 base respectively, with 12 bases between them. The CDR3 sequence is 16 residues long. Germline assignment: CDR1 LNHNV and CDR2 YYDKDF (reference sequence). This CDR3 reads CATSRDLGSSQETQYF. CDR3 sequence (DNA): TGTGCCACCAGCAGAGATCTGGGAAGTTCCCAAGAGACCCAGTACTTC.

This clonotype came up a few times. The chain carries TRBV24-1 and TRBJ1-5; 8 bases are shared with TRBD1. The ends lost 4 bases at V and 7 bases at J; junction bases unmatched: 2. Per the germline V gene, CDR1 is KGHDR and CDR2 is SFDVKD. The CDR3 has 13 amino acids. As DNA, the CDR3 is TGTGCCACCAGTGAAAGACAGGGGCAGCCCCAGCATTTT. As protein: CATSERQGQPQHF.

The chain uses TRBV24-1 and TRBJ2-1; maybe TRBD2 (7 bases). V was pared by 5 bases and J by 7 bases, with 23 bases between. The CDR3 is 17 residues long. The germline CDR1 and CDR2 sequences are KGHDR and SFDVKD. The CDR3 here is CATSAIQGGVAYNEQFF. The CDR3 coding sequence is TGTGCCACCAGTGCTATCCAAGGGGGGGTAGCGTATAATGAGCAGTTCTTC.

V and J are TRBV14 and TRBJ2-5; 14 bases agree with TRBD2. J was trimmed by 5 bases and V by 4 bases; bases with no gene match: 3. Looked up from germline, CDR1 is SGHDN and CDR2 is FVKESK. The CDR3 is made up of 15 amino acids. The CDR3 sequence is CASSRRTSGRETQYF. The DNA of the CDR3 is TGTGCCAGCAGCCGACGGACTAGCGGGAGGGAGACCCAGTACTTC.

This clonotype was seen a few times. The V and J genes are TRBV12-3 or TRBV12-4 and TRBJ2-7; no clear D. The CDR3 sequence is 14 residues long. The V gene lost 6 bases and the J gene lost 5 bases, with 17 bases spanning the gap. CDR3 sequence: CASSSPPIHDEQYF. The CDR3 DNA reads as TGTGCCAGCAGCAGTCCCCCAATTCACGACGAGCAGTACTTC.

This clonotype has ten or more counts. The chain has TRBV5-1 and TRBJ1-1, with unresolved D. Germline V gives CDR1 SGHRS, CDR2 YFSETQ. This CDR3 region has 13 residues. The V end lost 2 bases, the J end lost 0 bases, and 5 bases lay between the germline ends. This CDR3 reads CASSLKMNTEAFF. CDR3 in DNA: TGCGCCAGCAGCTTAAAAATGAACACTGAAGCTTTCTTT.

The rearrangement links TRBV7-2 to TRBJ1-5, with D tentatively TRBD1 (5 bases). V was cut by 1 base and J by 2 bases, with 12 bases left in between. CDR1 and CDR2 (germline): SGHTA, FQGNSA. The CDR3 has 16 amino acids. CDR3 in amino acids: CASSLGAGNGNQPQHF. The CDR3 DNA reads as TGTGCCAGCAGCTTAGGGGCAGGGAATGGCAATCAGCCCCAGCATTTT.

The chain carries TRBV12-3 or TRBV12-4 and TRBJ2-2; D gene unclear. The CDR3 totals 12 residues. With 8 bases removed from V and 1 base from J, the gap between germline ends came to 5 bases. As DNA, the CDR3 is TGTGCCAGCTTTCTGAACACCGGGGAGCTGTTTTTT. It translates to CASFLNTGELFF.

This clonotype has a handful of counts. The rearrangement uses TRBV7-2 and TRBJ2-5, with a weak D call TRBD2 (7 bases). Germline V CDR1 and CDR2: SGHTA, FQGNSA. V was clipped by 0 bases and J by 5 bases, with 13 bases between them. The CDR3 covers 15 residues. This chain's CDR3 is CASSLAGGPSETQYF. The CDR3, as DNA: TGTGCCAGCAGCTTAGCGGGGGGGCCGTCGGAGACCCAGTACTTC.

For the CDR3, the DNA is TGTGCCAGCAGTGATAGCAGAATTTATGGCTACACCTTC. Encoded protein: CASSDSRIYGYTF. The J gene is TRBJ1-2, the V gene TRBV25-1; D ambiguous. Trimming pared 3 bases from V and 5 bases from J, leaving 10 bases between. The length of the CDR3 is 13 residues. CDR1 is MGHDK, CDR2 SYGVNS, per germline.